Sequencing of this T cell receptor (beta chain) was carried out in a study of technical replicates of blood from a handful of donors. Clones were read by immunoSEQ multiplex PCR, and TCRdb kept only the in-frame ones, dropping some. The sample includes 60,000 to 80,000 clones, roughly 92% seen only once; the top ten take 0.35% to 0.45%. Sequencing input: T cells isolated from PBMCs. This TCR came from a human donor in good health.

In DNA form, the CDR3 reads TGTGCCAGCTCACCACGTCAGGGATTTAAAGACACTGAAGCTTTCTTT. Translated: CASSPRQGFKDTEAFF. The chain is built from TRBV18 and TRBJ1-1; the D gene is possibly TRBD1 (5 bases). This CDR3 has 16 amino acids. The germline V gene has CDR1 KGHSH and CDR2 LQKENI. Trimming took off 1 base at V and 3 bases at J, with 15 bases between the two ends.